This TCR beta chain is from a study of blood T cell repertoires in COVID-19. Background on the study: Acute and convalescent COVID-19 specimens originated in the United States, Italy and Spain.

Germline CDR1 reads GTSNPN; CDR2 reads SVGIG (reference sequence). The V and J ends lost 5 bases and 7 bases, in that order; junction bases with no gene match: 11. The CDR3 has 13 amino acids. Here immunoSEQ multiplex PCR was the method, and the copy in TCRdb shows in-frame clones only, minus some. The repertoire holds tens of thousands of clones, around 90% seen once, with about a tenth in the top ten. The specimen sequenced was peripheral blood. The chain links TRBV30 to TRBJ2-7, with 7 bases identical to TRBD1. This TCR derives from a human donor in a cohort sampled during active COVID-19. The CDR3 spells CAWGETGVGEQYF. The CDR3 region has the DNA TGTGCCTGGGGTGAAACAGGGGTGGGAGAGCAGTACTTC.